This TCR beta chain was recovered during a study of blood T cell repertoires in COVID-19. The overall study: The origin of the acute and convalescent COVID-19 samples was the United States, Italy and Spain. Nucleic acid was either cDNA or gDNA, and it came from T cells, B-cell-depleted T cells, or PBMCs.

Germline CDR1 is MNHNY and CDR2 is SVGAGI (reference sequence). After removal of 8 bases from V and 2 bases from J, the junction contained 11 bases not matched to a gene. CDR3 length: 15 amino acids. Using immunoSEQ multiplex PCR, the repertoire was profiled, and TCRdb retains in-frame clones only, with some absent. Altogether 100,000 to 120,000 clones are present, approximately 82% being singletons, with the ten largest covering around 3.5%. The chain has TRBV6-6 and TRBJ2-7; 8 bases align to TRBD1. Sample: peripheral blood. The receptor comes from a woman over 75 with acute or convalescent COVID-19. As DNA, the CDR3 is TGTGCCAGCGGAGGCCGGGACAGGATAACCTACGAGCAGTACTTC. It encodes CASGGRDRITYEQYF.